These 9 T cell receptor beta chains originate from one sample sequenced in a study of Graves' ophthalmopathy and Graves' hyperthyroidism. RNA transcripts provided the template for amplifying TCR beta CDR3 regions. Following a first-round RT-PCR that used HTBI primers, a second-round multiplex PCR was carried out. TCRdb redid the calling of the multiplex PCR reads with MiXCR, one entry per CDR3 protein. The sample includes 150,000 or so distinct CDR3 sequences, 35% to 50% of them seen just once. Sequencing was done on a sample of peripheral blood. The receptors come from a man younger than 40 with Graves' ophthalmopathy.

This rearrangement joins TRBV27 to TRBJ2-7, with D possibly being TRBD1 (6 bases). V lost 5 bases to trimming and J lost 3 bases, with 11 bases between them. CDR3 length: 13 amino acids. Per the germline V gene, CDR1 is MNHEY and CDR2 is SMNVEV (reference sequence). CDR3 sequence: CASSLRTDYEQYF. The CDR3 nucleotides read TGTGCCAGCAGTCTGCGGACAGACTACGAGCAGTACTTC.

This clonotype was seen once. The CDR3 loop is CASSFRDRANSPLHF. The CDR3 DNA is TGTGCCAGCAGCTTCCGGGACAGGGCTAATTCACCCCTCCACTTT. This chain links TRBV13 with TRBJ1-6, with 9 nucleotides matching TRBD1. Germline loops: CDR1 PRHDT, CDR2 FYEKMQ (reference sequence). The CDR3 contains 15 residues. V lost 3 bases to trimming and J lost 6 bases; unmatched junction nucleotides: 3.

This clonotype was counted at least ten times. The J gene is TRBJ2-2, the V gene TRBV28; D not resolved. Between the trimmed V and J ends, which lost 6 bases and 5 bases, there was a span of 13 bases. Germline V gene lookup returns CDR1 MDHEN and CDR2 SYDVKM. The CDR3 consists of 14 residues. The CDR3 coding sequence is TGTGCCAGCAGACCGGCTAAGAATACCGGGGAGCTGTTTTTT. Amino acid sequence: CASRPAKNTGELFF. The whole variable domain, filled in from reference TRBV28 and TRBJ2-2, reads DVKVTQSSRYLVKRTGEKVFLECVQDMDHENMFWYRQDPGLGLRLIYFSYDVKMKEKGDIPEGYSVSREKKERFSLILESASTNQTSMYLCASRPAKNTGELFFGEGSRLTVL.

This clonotype turned up a few times. The chain couples TRBV28 to TRBJ1-1; D ambiguous. Trimming took 4 bases from V and 0 from J, leaving 6 bases between them. This CDR3 is 13 amino acids long. From germline, CDR1 is MDHEN and CDR2 SYDVKM. The CDR3 is CASSSLMNTEAFF. The CDR3 nucleotides read TGTGCCAGCAGTTCCCTCATGAACACTGAAGCTTTCTTT.

This clonotype was recorded at least ten times. The V and J genes are TRBV20-1 and TRBJ2-7; 7 positions match TRBD2. V was pared by 5 bases and J by 5 bases, with 12 bases of the junction left unmatched. The CDR3 runs 14 residues. CDR1 and CDR2 (germline): DFQATT, SNEGSKA (reference sequence). The CDR3 DNA sequence: TGCAGTGCTCCCCAGTTGGACCGGGGGGACGAGCAGTACTTC. This translates into CSAPQLDRGDEQYF.

This clonotype has a count of ten or more. The chain links TRBV11-2 to TRBJ1-1; TRBD1 might be the D (6 bases). There are 16 residues in the CDR3. CDR1 and CDR2 from the germline V gene are SGHAT and FQNNGV. Trimming removed 3 bases from V and 5 bases from J, with 19 bases in between. CDR3: CASSFMGAPRLTEAFF. The CDR3 nucleotides are TGTGCCAGCAGCTTTATGGGGGCGCCACGCCTTACTGAAGCTTTCTTT.

This chain connects TRBV6-1 to TRBJ1-1, with TRBD1 matching 7 bases. CDR1 is MNHNS and CDR2 is SASEGT in the germline V gene. J lost 6 bases, V lost 7 bases, and 11 bases had no gene match. This CDR3 is built from 14 residues. CDR3 in DNA: TGTGCCAGCACCCTACTGGGCCAGGGGGCTGAAGCTTTCTTT. Its translation is CASTLLGQGAEAFF.

The rearrangement links TRBV18 to TRBJ2-7, with D perhaps TRBD2 (5 bases). This CDR3 contains 14 residues. The V end lost 3 bases, the J end lost 3 bases, and 12 bases lay between the germline ends. The germline CDR1 and CDR2 sequences are KGHSH and LQKENI. CDR3 residues: CASSPPGFNYEQYF. In DNA form, the CDR3 reads TGTGCCAGCTCACCCCCGGGATTCAACTACGAGCAGTACTTC.

This clonotype was seen at least ten times. The chain links TRBV11-1 to TRBJ1-1, with 9 nucleotides matching TRBD1. With V trimmed by 5 bases and J by 8 bases, 15 bases remained unmatched. CDR3 length equals 16 residues. CDR1 is SGHAT and CDR2 is FQDESV in the germline V gene (reference sequence). This chain's CDR3 is CASSQTLNPGQGEAFF. CDR3 DNA sequence: TGTGCCAGCAGCCAGACCCTAAACCCGGGACAGGGAGAAGCTTTCTTT.